The text below deals with one TCR beta chain. CDR3 length: 11 residues. Trimming removed 4 bases at V and 8 bases at J, with 7 bases between. CDR1 is SGHRS and CDR2 is YFSETQ in the germline V gene. The sample comes from a study of T cell changes during pregnancy in multiple sclerosis. Sequencing was performed with immunoSEQ multiplex PCR; in TCRdb, only in-frame clones are kept and a portion is missing. Of tens of thousands of clones in the sample, around 93% are singletons; the top ten hold approximately 3.8%. The chain couples TRBV5-1 to TRBJ2-1; D not certain. The receptor comes from a female donor with multiple sclerosis, enrolled in a pregnancy study. The sample in question was CD8+ T cells from peripheral blood mononuclear cells, obtained in the second trimester of pregnancy. The chain's CDR3 is CASSPGYEQFF. The DNA of the CDR3 is TGCGCCAGCAGCCCGGGTTATGAGCAGTTCTTC.